The 2 T cell receptor beta chains in this list originate from one sample, sequenced in a study of pediatric ulcerative colitis. TCRdb keeps only in-frame clones here, not all; method: immunoSEQ multiplex PCR. The sample includes about 5,800 clones, about 90% of them seen just once. The sequenced sample was blood. Every receptor here comes from a girl between 10 and 17 years old who was a control in a study of pediatric ulcerative colitis.

J is TRBJ2-7 and V is TRBV4-1; TRBD2 matches at 9 bases. J gave up 2 bases and V 0 bases, and 5 bases lay outside the gene matches. CDR1 and CDR2 (germline): MGHRA, YSYEKL. This CDR3 has 16 amino acids. DNA for the CDR3: TGCGCCAGCAGCCAAGATTACCTAGCGGGGACCTACGAGCAGTACTTC. Protein: CASSQDYLAGTYEQYF.

The chain employs TRBV6-4 and TRBJ2-1; 13 bases are a match to TRBD2. Germline values: CDR1 MRHNA, CDR2 SNTAGT. The J segment lost 5 bases and the V segment lost 4 bases, leaving 2 bases of the junction unmatched. The CDR3 consists of 15 residues. The CDR3 region has the DNA TGTGCCAGCAGTGTCGGGACTAGCGGGGACAATGAGCAGTTCTTC. This gives the protein CASSVGTSGDNEQFF.